These 15 T cell receptor beta chains share one sample of origin, sequenced in a study of blood T cell repertoires in COVID-19. Libraries were prepared by immunoSEQ multiplex PCR; TCRdb keeps only in-frame clonotypes and omits some of them. The sample shows some 200,000 clones, around 82% of them seen only once. Sequencing was done on a sample of peripheral blood. Receptors originate from a woman younger than 45 who had recovered from COVID-19.

This clone was detected once. The chain is built from TRBV30 and TRBJ1-6; D perhaps matches TRBD1 (5 bases). CDR3 length: 14 residues. V gave up 4 bases and J gave up 10 bases, with 17 bases separating them. Germline CDR1 is GTSNPN and CDR2 is SVGIG (reference sequence). The CDR3 is CAWTIGGSESPLHF. In nucleotides, the CDR3 is TGTGCCTGGACCATTGGGGGGTCGGAATCACCCCTCCACTTT. Complete variable domain (other parts from reference TRBV30 and TRBJ1-6): SQTIHQWPATLVQPVGSPLSLECTVEGTSNPNLYWYRQAAGRGLQLLFYSVGIGQISSEVPQNLSASRPQDRQFILSSKKLLLSDSGFYLCAWTIGGSESPLHFGNGTRLTVT.

The chain recombines TRBV5-4 with TRBJ2-3; 12 bases fit TRBD2. With 3 bases clipped from V and 5 bases from J, the junction kept 1 base outside the gene matches. The CDR3 runs to 14 residues. CDR1 SGHNT and CDR2 YYREEE come from the germline V gene (reference sequence). This chain's CDR3 is CASSSTSGGDTQYF. DNA of the CDR3: TGTGCCAGCAGCTCGACTAGCGGGGGAGATACGCAGTATTTT.

The chain uses TRBV19 and TRBJ2-5; perhaps TRBD1 as D (5 bases). Trimming left V 4 bases short and J 0 bases short, with 15 bases between. Germline lookup yields CDR1 LNHDA and CDR2 SQIVND (reference sequence). The CDR3 extends over 16 amino acids. The CDR3 sequence is CASSTEGRAYQETQYF. The CDR3 nucleotides read TGTGCCAGTAGTACTGAAGGCAGGGCGTACCAAGAGACCCAGTACTTC.

Details on this clone: The same CDR3 can be traced to other DNA sequences in this sample. The chain links TRBV24-1 to TRBJ2-5, with D possibly being TRBD1 (6 bases). Germline-derived CDR1 and CDR2 are KGHDR and SFDVKD. This CDR3 is 13 amino acids long. The V gene lost 4 bases and the J gene lost 5 bases, with 10 bases spanning the gap. CDR3 region: CATSEQGEETQYF. The CDR3, as DNA: TGTGCCACCAGTGAACAGGGCGAGGAGACCCAGTACTTC.

V gene TRBV27 combines with J gene TRBJ2-7; 10 nucleotides match TRBD1. There are 15 residues in the CDR3. V was pared by 4 bases and J by 2 bases, with 5 bases of the junction left unmatched. Germline CDR1 reads MNHEY; CDR2 reads SMNVEV (reference sequence). CDR3 region: CASSSGDRGTYEQYF. CDR3 in DNA: TGTGCCAGCAGTTCAGGGGACAGGGGCACCTACGAGCAGTACTTC.

This clone occurred many times. The same CDR3 can be traced to other DNA sequences in this sample. The rearrangement links TRBV7-9 to TRBJ2-1; 11 positions agree with TRBD2. The CDR3 loop spans 16 amino acids. The germline gives CDR1 SEHNR, CDR2 FQNEAQ (reference sequence). Germline trimming cut 0 bases from V and 2 bases from J; bases unmatched to any gene: 0. Here the CDR3 reads CASSLALAGAYNEQFF. CDR3 coding DNA: TGTGCCAGCAGCTTAGCACTAGCGGGAGCCTACAATGAGCAGTTCTTC.

As DNA, the CDR3 is TGTGCCAGCAGTTTAACCGGTCCCCGCGAGCAGTACTTC. Translation: CASSLTGPREQYF. The chain links TRBV12-3 or TRBV12-4 to TRBJ2-7; D ambiguous. This CDR3 contains 13 residues. V gave up 2 bases and J gave up 6 bases, with 11 bases separating them.

V and J are TRBV19 and TRBJ2-7, with TRBD2 identical over 9 bases. The J segment lost 2 bases and the V segment lost 3 bases, leaving 2 bases of the junction unmatched. The germline gives CDR1 LNHDA, CDR2 SQIVND (reference sequence). CDR3 size: 14 residues. CDR3 nucleotide sequence: TGTGCCAGTAGTATCATAGCGGGAGCCTACGAGCAGTACTTC. Protein product: CASSIIAGAYEQYF.

The chain combines TRBV11-2 with TRBJ1-1, with D unclear. Germline V gene data show CDR1 as SGHAT and CDR2 as FQNNGV. The CDR3 loop spans 13 amino acids. V was pared by 5 bases and J by 5 bases, with 12 bases between. The CDR3 spells CASSDTSGTEAFF. CDR3 coding DNA: TGTGCCAGCAGCGACACCTCTGGGACTGAAGCTTTCTTT.

The rearrangement uses TRBV9 and TRBJ2-1; 9 nucleotides agree with TRBD2. Germline V gives CDR1 SGDLS, CDR2 YYNGEE. This CDR3 is built from 16 residues. After removal of 4 bases from V and 0 bases from J, the junction contained 5 bases not matched to a gene. The CDR3 bases are TGTGCCAGCAGCATTATTAGCGGGAGCTCCTACAATGAGCAGTTCTTC. This sequence encodes CASSIISGSSYNEQFF.

In its sample, this clone was seen once. This chain connects TRBV7-9 to TRBJ1-2; TRBD1 matches at 7 bases. J gave up 2 bases and V 6 bases, and 3 bases lay outside the gene matches. The germline V gene has CDR1 SEHNR and CDR2 FQNEAQ (reference sequence). This CDR3 is 13 amino acids long. The DNA of the CDR3 is TGTGCCAGCAGAGAGGGGGCGAACTATGGCTACACCTTC. Translated, it gives CASREGANYGYTF.

The J gene is TRBJ2-3, the V gene TRBV7-6; TRBD1 might be the D (6 bases). CDR1 SGHVS and CDR2 FNYEAQ come from the germline V gene. The CDR3 loop spans 17 amino acids. Trimming cost V 1 base and J 0 bases, with 14 bases left between them. The DNA for the CDR3 is TGTGCCAGCAGCTTAGACGGACAGTACTCTAGCACAGATACGCAGTATTTT. Protein sequence: CASSLDGQYSSTDTQYF.

This chain connects TRBV28 to TRBJ2-7, with TRBD2 identical over 10 bases. The CDR3 covers 15 residues. Per germline, CDR1 MDHEN and CDR2 SYDVKM. J lost 6 bases, V lost 2 bases, and 7 bases had no gene match. The CDR3 DNA is TGTGCCAGCAGTTTACCTCTAGCGGGAGATCTCGAGCAGTACTTC. Its protein product is CASSLPLAGDLEQYF.

This clone was seen only a few times. The J gene is TRBJ1-2, the V gene TRBV6-1; 10 nucleotides match TRBD1. Germline V gives CDR1 MNHNS, CDR2 SASEGT. Trimming removed 6 bases from V and 6 bases from J; junction bases left unmatched: 4. CDR3 length: 13 amino acids. The CDR3 DNA sequence: TGTGCCAGCAGGGGACAGGGGATAGATGGCTACACCTTC. Translated: CASRGQGIDGYTF.

The chain carries TRBV9 and TRBJ2-1, with 15 bases fitting TRBD2. The germline V gene has CDR1 SGDLS and CDR2 YYNGEE. CDR3 length equals 17 residues. The V gene end was trimmed by 2 bases and the J gene end by 7 bases; junction bases not matched to a gene: 7. The CDR3 sequence is CASSVLGTSGGTNEQFF. DNA of the CDR3: TGTGCCAGCAGCGTTCTCGGGACTAGCGGGGGGACGAATGAGCAGTTCTTC.